This TCR beta chain was found in a study of CD8 T cells in ankylosing spondylitis. V lost 5 bases, J lost 2 bases, and 13 bases lay in between. The germline gives CDR1 PRHDT, CDR2 FYEKMQ (reference sequence). This CDR3 is built from 14 residues. Overall study findings and caveats: Roughly 8 highly homologous variants made up a TCR beta motif that seemed to typify ankylosing spondylitis blood.

The sample holds a few counts of this clonotype. Its antigen is unknown. A single record per CDR3 protein comes from TCRdb applying MiXCR to the 5' RACE reads. This sample has fewer than 550,000 distinct CDR3 sequences, with under 5.5% found just once. The V call is TRBV13, the J call TRBJ2-7; tentative D call: TRBD2 (6 bases). Sample: blood, either unsorted or a sorted T cell fraction (not recorded which). The TCR sequence derives from a male donor with ankylosing spondylitis. For the CDR3, the DNA is TGTGCCAGCAGCGCGCGGGACGGAACCTACGAGCAGTACTTC. Encoded protein: CASSARDGTYEQYF.